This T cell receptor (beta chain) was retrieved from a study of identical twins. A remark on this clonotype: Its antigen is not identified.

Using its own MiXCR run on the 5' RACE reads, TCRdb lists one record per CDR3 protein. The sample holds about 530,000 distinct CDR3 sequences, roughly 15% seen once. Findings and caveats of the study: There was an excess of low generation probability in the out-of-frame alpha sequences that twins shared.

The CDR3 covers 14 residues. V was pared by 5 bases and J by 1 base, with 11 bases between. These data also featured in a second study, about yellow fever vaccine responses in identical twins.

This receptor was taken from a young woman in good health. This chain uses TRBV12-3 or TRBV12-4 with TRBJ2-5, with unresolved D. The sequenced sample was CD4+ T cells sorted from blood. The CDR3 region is CASSMTATQETQYF. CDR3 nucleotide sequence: TGTGCCAGCAGTATGACGGCTACCCAAGAGACCCAGTACTTC.